These 20 T cell receptor beta chains came from one sample sequenced in a study of CDR3 diversity in severe acne. One entry per CDR3 protein results from TCRdb running MiXCR on the PCR reads. The data show about 85,000 distinct CDR3 sequences, about 48% seen once. The sample comprised blood. These receptors were collected from a male donor in good health, serving as a control.

This clonotype was seen a few times. The J gene is TRBJ1-1, the V gene TRBV19; D gene uncertain. V dropped 5 bases and J dropped 5 bases, with 15 bases sitting between them. The germline V gene encodes CDR1 LNHDA and CDR2 SQIVND (reference sequence). The CDR3 totals 14 residues. CDR3 coding DNA: TGTGCCAGTAGTCCCCGCGGAGGGATGACTGAAGCTTTCTTT. Amino acid sequence: CASSPRGGMTEAFF.

V usage is TRBV7-7 and J usage is TRBJ2-5; 9 nucleotides align to TRBD2. The CDR3 totals 13 residues. Looked up from germline, CDR1 is SSHAT and CDR2 is FNYEAQ (reference sequence). The CDR3 nucleotides read TGTGCTAGCGGGGGCGCGGGACAAGAGACCCAGTACTTC. This sequence encodes CASGGAGQETQYF.

This rearrangement joins TRBV24-1 to TRBJ2-1; perhaps TRBD2 as D (5 bases). CDR1 KGHDR and CDR2 SFDVKD come from the germline V gene. V lost 6 bases and J 1 base, leaving 9 bases between the germline ends. The CDR3 has 14 residues. The CDR3 nucleotides are TGTGCCACCAGTCGGGAACAGTCCTACAATGAGCAGTTCTTC. Amino acid sequence: CATSREQSYNEQFF.

V is TRBV4-1 and J is TRBJ2-2; D call uncertain. Germline V CDR1 and CDR2: MGHRA, YSYEKL. Deletions cut 4 bases from V and 2 bases from J, with 14 bases between. The CDR3 runs to 16 residues. The CDR3 nucleotides read TGCGCCAGCAGCCCCTTCCGGGTTCTAAACACCGGGGAGCTGTTTTTT. Translating gives CASSPFRVLNTGELFF.

Concerning this clonotype: A much larger clone lies a single base off, so this may be a read error. The V gene is TRBV19, the J gene TRBJ1-4, with 8 bases that match TRBD1. Per germline, CDR1 LNHDA and CDR2 SQIVND (reference sequence). The CDR3 is made up of 15 amino acids. CDR3 protein: CVSSIQGAENEKLFF. Written as DNA, the CDR3 is TGTGTCAGTAGTATCCAGGGGGCGGAGAATGAAAAACTGTTTTTT.

This clonotype appeared a few times. Given a much more abundant clone one base away, this may be a read error. The chain links TRBV5-1 to TRBJ2-7; 9 bases map to TRBD2. Germline-derived CDR1 and CDR2 are SGHRS and YFSETQ. The CDR3 length is 15 residues. Unmatched junction bases numbered 6, after V lost 4 bases and J lost 1 base. CDR3 sequence (DNA): TGCGCCAGCAGCGGCCCTAGCGGGGCTTCCTACGAGCAGTACTTC. Translated: CASSGPSGASYEQYF.

This clonotype appeared a few times. CDR3 sequence: CASSHDQPGSGELFF. The DNA of the CDR3 is TGTGCCAGCAGCCACGACCAGCCGGGTAGCGGGGAGCTGTTTTTT. V gene TRBV3-1 combines with J gene TRBJ2-2; unclear D gene. CDR3 length equals 15 residues. Germline CDR1 reads LGHDT; CDR2 reads YNNKEL (reference sequence). Trimming removed 3 bases at V and 7 bases at J, with 15 bases between.

The CDR3, as DNA: TGTGCCAGCAGCTTAGGGGCTAGTCCGTACAATGAGCAGTTCTTC. Translated: CASSLGASPYNEQFF. The V and J genes are TRBV11-3 and TRBJ2-1; no definite D call. V lost 1 base and J 4 bases, leaving 11 bases between the germline ends. CDR1 is SGHNT and CDR2 is YENEEA in the germline V gene. The CDR3 is made up of 15 amino acids.

This clonotype was counted between two and nine times. A much larger clone differs by one base, so this may be a read error. The chain joins TRBV6-5 to TRBJ2-5; D possibly corresponds to TRBD1 (6 bases). This CDR3 is 13 amino acids long. Between the trimmed V and J ends, which lost 5 bases and 5 bases, there was a span of 12 bases. Germline-derived CDR1 and CDR2 are MNHEY and SVGAGI. The DNA for the CDR3 is TGTGCCAGCAGTGGGGGCAGGGACGAGACCCAGTACTTC. Translation: CASSGGRDETQYF.

This clonotype was observed many times. The chain couples TRBV3-1 to TRBJ2-7; 8 bases are shared with TRBD2. The CDR3 consists of 16 residues. V gave up 0 bases and J gave up 3 bases; unmatched junction bases: 7. Germline loops: CDR1 LGHDT, CDR2 YNNKEL (reference sequence). As DNA, the CDR3 is TGTGCCAGCAGCCAAGATCAATGGCTAGCGGGCTACGAGCAGTACTTC. Its translation is CASSQDQWLAGYEQYF.

This chain joins TRBV29-1 and TRBJ1-1; possible D gene TRBD1, 5 bases. CDR1 is SQVTM, CDR2 ANQGSEA, per germline. This CDR3 contains 14 residues. Between the trimmed V and J ends, which lost 7 bases and 3 bases, there was a span of 18 bases. DNA for the CDR3: TGCAGCGCCTTGACAATGGGGGGGGACACTGAAGCTTTCTTT. Translated: CSALTMGGDTEAFF.

This clonotype was detected many times. This sequence joins TRBV11-2 and TRBJ2-7; D possibly corresponds to TRBD1 (5 bases). V dropped 0 bases and J dropped 1 base, with 7 bases sitting between them. CDR1 and CDR2 from the germline V gene are SGHAT and FQNNGV. The CDR3 runs to 14 residues. In DNA form, the CDR3 reads TGTGCCAGCAGCTTAGACAGGGTTTCCTACGAGCAGTACTTC. Its protein is CASSLDRVSYEQYF.

The rearrangement links TRBV15 to TRBJ2-7; D is unresolved. Germline V lookup: CDR1 LNHNV, CDR2 YYDKDF (reference sequence). The ends were cut back, 3 bases at V and 5 bases at J, with 5 bases in the middle. CDR3 length: 11 residues. DNA for the CDR3: TGTGCCACCAGCAGCCCCGACGAGCAGTACTTC. Amino acids: CATSSPDEQYF.

This chain connects TRBV2 to TRBJ2-1, with a tentative D call TRBD2 (6 bases). V lost 6 bases to trimming and J lost 6 bases, with 24 bases between them. This CDR3 has 17 amino acids. Germline CDR1 SNHLY, CDR2 FYNNEI. The CDR3 region is CASSSGFTSLSVNEQFF. The CDR3 region has the DNA TGTGCCAGCAGCTCCGGTTTTACTAGCTTAAGTGTCAATGAGCAGTTCTTC. The whole variable domain, filled in from reference TRBV2 and TRBJ2-1, reads EPEVTQTPSHQVTQMGQEVILRCVPISNHLYFYWYRQILGQKVEFLVSFYNNEISEKSEIFDDQFSVERPDGSNFTLKIRSTKLEDSAMYFCASSSGFTSLSVNEQFFGPGTRLTVL.

This clonotype was recorded at least ten times. This chain uses TRBV10-2 with TRBJ1-5; a possible D gene is TRBD1 (6 bases). CDR1 is WSHSY, CDR2 SAAADI, per germline. CDR3 length equals 16 residues. Trimming removed 5 bases from V and 0 bases from J, with 14 bases in between. CDR3: CASSLQGVYSNQPQHF. As DNA, the CDR3 is TGCGCCAGCAGTTTACAGGGCGTCTATAGCAATCAGCCCCAGCATTTT.

This clonotype was seen a handful of times. J is TRBJ2-3 and V is TRBV24-1; the D is unclear. Germline CDR1 and CDR2: KGHDR and SFDVKD. Trimming stripped 9 bases from V and 2 bases from J, with 14 bases between. The length of the CDR3 is 14 residues. The CDR3 DNA is TGTGCCACCGCCGTGGGCACCTCCACAGATACGCAGTATTTT. Protein: CATAVGTSTDTQYF.

V is TRBV5-1 and J is TRBJ1-1; a possible D gene is TRBD1 (6 bases). Germline V gene lookup returns CDR1 SGHRS and CDR2 YFSETQ. There are 15 residues in the CDR3. Trimming removed 3 bases at V and 1 base at J, with 13 bases between. CDR3: CASSSRGRGNTEAFF. The CDR3 DNA follows: TGCGCCAGCAGCTCCAGGGGTAGGGGGAACACTGAAGCTTTCTTT.

This clonotype has a count of ten or more. The V gene is TRBV28, the J gene TRBJ2-7; D ambiguous. CDR1 and CDR2 from the germline V gene are MDHEN and SYDVKM. V lost 3 bases and J 7 bases, leaving 7 bases between the germline ends. This CDR3 comprises 11 residues. The CDR3, as DNA: TGTGCCAGCAGTTTGCTGGGAGAGCAGTACTTC. This gives the protein CASSLLGEQYF.

Details on this clonotype: An end of the junction differs from the germline gene, which may be a read error. The rearrangement links TRBV3-1 to TRBJ2-3; D tentatively reads TRBD1 or TRBD2 (6 bases each). CDR3 size: 17 residues. The V gene's germline CDR1 is LGHDT and CDR2 YNNKEL (reference sequence). The CDR3 region has the DNA TGTGCCAGCAGCCAAGGTTTCGGGGGCATCGGCACAGATACGCGGTATTTT. Encoded protein: CASSQGFGGIGTDTRYF.

This clonotype was seen a handful of times. The J gene is TRBJ1-5, the V gene TRBV20-1; D ambiguous. Germline CDR1 DFQATT, CDR2 SNEGSKA (reference sequence). This CDR3 comprises 11 residues. Trimming left V 3 bases short and J 16 bases short, with 16 bases between. This chain's CDR3 is CSASLYGAVHF. The CDR3 DNA reads as TGCAGTGCTAGCTTGTACGGCGCGGTACATTTT.